This T cell receptor beta chain was sequenced in a study of T cell changes during pregnancy in multiple sclerosis. Profiling relied on immunoSEQ multiplex PCR, and the TCRdb table lists in-frame clones only, not all of them. The sample contains approximately 44,000 clones, more than 80% of which appear only once. Germline assignment: CDR1 LNHDA and CDR2 SQIVND (reference sequence). This CDR3 contains 14 residues. Trimming shortened V by 1 base and J by 0 bases, and 5 bases separated the two germline ends. The receptor was isolated from a female donor with multiple sclerosis, enrolled in a pregnancy study. The source material was CD4+ T cells from peripheral blood mononuclear cells, sampled before pregnancy. The rearrangement joins TRBV19 to TRBJ2-3; no definite D call. The CDR3 bases are TGTGCCAGTAGTATAGCGTTTAGCACAGATACGCAGTATTTT. This translates into CASSIAFSTDTQYF.